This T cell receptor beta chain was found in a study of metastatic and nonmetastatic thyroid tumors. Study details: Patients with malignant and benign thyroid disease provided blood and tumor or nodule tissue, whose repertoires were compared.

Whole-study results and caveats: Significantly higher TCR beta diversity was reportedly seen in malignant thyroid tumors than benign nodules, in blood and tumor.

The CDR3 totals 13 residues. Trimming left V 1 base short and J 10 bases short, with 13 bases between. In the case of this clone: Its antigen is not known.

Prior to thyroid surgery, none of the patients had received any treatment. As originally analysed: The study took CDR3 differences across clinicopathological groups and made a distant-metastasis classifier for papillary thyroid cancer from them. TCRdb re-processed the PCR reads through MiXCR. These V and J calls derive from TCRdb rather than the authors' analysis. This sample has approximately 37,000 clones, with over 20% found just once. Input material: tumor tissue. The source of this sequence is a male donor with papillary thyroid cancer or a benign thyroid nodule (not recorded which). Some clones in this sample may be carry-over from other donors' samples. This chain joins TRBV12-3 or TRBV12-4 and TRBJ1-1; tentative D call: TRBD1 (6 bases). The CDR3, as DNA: TGTGCCAGCAGTTTAGGGAACAGGGAGGGAGCTTTCTTT. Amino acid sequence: CASSLGNREGAFF.